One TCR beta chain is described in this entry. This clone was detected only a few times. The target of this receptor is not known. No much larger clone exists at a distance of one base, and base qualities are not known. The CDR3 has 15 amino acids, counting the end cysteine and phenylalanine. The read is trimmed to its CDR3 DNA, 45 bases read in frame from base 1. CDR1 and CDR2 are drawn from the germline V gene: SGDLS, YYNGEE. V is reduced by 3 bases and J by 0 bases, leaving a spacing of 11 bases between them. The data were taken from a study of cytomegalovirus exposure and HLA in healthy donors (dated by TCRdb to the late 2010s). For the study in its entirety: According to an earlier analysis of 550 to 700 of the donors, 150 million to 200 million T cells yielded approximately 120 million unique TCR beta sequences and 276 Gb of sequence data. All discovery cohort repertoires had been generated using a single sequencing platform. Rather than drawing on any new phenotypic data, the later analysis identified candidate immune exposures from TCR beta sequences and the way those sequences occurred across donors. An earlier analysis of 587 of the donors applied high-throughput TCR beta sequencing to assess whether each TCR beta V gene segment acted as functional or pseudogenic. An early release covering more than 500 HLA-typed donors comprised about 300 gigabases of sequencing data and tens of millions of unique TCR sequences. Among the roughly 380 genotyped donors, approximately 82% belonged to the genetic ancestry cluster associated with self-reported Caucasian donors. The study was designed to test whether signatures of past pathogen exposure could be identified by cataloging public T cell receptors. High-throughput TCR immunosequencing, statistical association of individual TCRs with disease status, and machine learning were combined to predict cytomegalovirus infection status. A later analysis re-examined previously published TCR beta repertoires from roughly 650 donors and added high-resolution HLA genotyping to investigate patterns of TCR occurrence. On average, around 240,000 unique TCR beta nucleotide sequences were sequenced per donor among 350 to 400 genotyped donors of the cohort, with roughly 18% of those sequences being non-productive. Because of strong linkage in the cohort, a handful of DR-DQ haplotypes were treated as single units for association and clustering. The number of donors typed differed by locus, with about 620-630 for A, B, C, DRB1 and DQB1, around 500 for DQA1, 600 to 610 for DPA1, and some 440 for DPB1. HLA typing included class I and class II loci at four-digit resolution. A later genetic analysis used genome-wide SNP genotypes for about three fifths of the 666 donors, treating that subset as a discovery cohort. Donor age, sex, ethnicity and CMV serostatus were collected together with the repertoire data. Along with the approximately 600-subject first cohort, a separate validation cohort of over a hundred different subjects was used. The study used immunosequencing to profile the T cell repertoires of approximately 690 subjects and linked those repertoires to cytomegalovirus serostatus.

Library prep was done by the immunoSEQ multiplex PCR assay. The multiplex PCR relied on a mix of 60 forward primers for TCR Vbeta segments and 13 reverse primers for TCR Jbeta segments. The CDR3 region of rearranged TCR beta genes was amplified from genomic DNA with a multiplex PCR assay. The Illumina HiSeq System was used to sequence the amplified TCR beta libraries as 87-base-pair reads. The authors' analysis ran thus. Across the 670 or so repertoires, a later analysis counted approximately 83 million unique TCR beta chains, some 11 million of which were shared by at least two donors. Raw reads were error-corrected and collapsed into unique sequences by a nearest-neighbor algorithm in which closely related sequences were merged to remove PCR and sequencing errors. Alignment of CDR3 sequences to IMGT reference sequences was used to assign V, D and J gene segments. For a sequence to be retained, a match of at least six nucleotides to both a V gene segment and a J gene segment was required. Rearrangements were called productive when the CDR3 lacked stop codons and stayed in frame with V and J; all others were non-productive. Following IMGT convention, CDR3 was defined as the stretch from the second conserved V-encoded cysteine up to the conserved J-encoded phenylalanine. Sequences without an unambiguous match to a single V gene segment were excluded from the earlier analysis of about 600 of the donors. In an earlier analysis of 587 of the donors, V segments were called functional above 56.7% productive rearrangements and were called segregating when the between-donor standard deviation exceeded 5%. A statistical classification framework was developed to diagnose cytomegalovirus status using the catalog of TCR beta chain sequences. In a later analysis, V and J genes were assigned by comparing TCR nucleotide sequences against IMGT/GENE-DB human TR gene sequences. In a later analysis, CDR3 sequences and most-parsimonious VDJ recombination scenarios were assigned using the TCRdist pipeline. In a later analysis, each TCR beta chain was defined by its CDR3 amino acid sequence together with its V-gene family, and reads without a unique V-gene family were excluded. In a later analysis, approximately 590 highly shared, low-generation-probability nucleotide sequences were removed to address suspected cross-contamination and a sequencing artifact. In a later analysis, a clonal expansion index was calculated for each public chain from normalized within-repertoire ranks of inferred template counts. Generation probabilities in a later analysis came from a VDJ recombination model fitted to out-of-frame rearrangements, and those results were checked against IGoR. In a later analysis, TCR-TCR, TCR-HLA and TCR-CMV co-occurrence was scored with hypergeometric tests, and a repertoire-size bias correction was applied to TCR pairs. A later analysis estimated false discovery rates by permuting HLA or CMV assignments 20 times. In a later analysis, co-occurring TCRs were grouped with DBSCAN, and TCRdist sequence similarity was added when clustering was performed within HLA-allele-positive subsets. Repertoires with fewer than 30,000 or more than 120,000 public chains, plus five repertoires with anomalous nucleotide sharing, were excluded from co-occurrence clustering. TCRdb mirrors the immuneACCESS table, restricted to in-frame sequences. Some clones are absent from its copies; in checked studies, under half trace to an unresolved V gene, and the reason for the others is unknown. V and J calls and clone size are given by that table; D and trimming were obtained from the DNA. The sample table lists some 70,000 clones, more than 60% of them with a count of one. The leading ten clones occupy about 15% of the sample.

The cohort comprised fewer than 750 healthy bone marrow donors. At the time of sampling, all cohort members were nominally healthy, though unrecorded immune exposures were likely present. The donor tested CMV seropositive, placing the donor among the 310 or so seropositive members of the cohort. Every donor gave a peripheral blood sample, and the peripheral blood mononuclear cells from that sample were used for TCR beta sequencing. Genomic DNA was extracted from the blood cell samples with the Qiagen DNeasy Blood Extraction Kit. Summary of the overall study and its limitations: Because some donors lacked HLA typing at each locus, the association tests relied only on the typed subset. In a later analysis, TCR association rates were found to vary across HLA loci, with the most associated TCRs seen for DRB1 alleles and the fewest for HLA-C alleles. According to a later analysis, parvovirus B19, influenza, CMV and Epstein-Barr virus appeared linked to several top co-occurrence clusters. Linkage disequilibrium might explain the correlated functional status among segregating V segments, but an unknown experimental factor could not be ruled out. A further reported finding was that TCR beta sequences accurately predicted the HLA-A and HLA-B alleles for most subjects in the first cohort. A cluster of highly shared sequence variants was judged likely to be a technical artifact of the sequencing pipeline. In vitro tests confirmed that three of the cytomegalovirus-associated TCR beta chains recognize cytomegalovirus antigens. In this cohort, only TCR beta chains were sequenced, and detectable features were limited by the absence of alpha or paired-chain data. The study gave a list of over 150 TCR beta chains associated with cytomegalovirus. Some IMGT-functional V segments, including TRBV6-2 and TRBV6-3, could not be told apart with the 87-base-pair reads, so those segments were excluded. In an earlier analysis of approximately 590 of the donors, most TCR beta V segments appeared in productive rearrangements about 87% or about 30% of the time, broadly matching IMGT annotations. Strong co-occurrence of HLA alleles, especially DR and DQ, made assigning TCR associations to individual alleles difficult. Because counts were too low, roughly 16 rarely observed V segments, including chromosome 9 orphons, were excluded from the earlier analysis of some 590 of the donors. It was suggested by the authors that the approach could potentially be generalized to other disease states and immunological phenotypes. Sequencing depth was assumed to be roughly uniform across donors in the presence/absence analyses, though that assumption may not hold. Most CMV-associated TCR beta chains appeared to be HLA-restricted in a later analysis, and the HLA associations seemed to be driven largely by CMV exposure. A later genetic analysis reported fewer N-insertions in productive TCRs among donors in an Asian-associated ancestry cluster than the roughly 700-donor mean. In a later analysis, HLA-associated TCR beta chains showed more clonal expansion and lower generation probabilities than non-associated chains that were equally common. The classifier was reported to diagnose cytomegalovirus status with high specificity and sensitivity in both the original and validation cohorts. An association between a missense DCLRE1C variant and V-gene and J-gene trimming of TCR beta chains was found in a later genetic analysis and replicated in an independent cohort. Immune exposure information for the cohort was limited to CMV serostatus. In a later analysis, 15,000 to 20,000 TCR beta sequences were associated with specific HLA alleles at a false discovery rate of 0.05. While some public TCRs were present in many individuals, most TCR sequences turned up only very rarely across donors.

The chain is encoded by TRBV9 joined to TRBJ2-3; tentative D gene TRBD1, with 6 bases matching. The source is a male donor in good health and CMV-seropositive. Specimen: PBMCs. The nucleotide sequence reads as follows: TGTGCCAGCAGCGGTGACAGGTCTAGCACAGATACGCAGTATTTT. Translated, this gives CASSGDRSSTDTQYF.